Described below is a single T cell receptor (beta chain) sequence and its context. The antigen is undetermined. The sample comes from a study of T cells after yellow fever vaccination. The study's findings and limits: Weaker overall was a secondary response that nonetheless peaked faster, on day 5 versus 15.

One entry per CDR3 protein, called by TCRdb with MiXCR from the 5' RACE reads. The sample includes a few hundred thousand distinct CDR3 sequences, 8.7% of them seen just once. Per germline, CDR1 SGHRS and CDR2 YFSETQ. The CDR3 sequence is 15 residues long. J gave up 5 bases and V 0 bases, and 6 bases lay outside the gene matches. Sequences were derived from CD4+ T cells sorted from PBMCs, sampled 5 days after the yellow fever booster vaccination. The receptor was derived from a man aged 18-30 years who received the YFV17D yellow fever vaccine. The chain employs TRBV5-1 and TRBJ2-3, with 7 bases lining up with TRBD1. CDR3 DNA sequence: TGCGCCAGCAGCTTGGACAGGGGAAGAGGAGATACGCAGTATTTT. Residues: CASSLDRGRGDTQYF.